This TCR beta chain comes out of a study of blood T cells in healthy people across ages. Trimming shortened V by 3 bases and J by 9 bases, and 12 bases separated the two germline ends. Germline values: CDR1 MNHEY, CDR2 SMNVEV (reference sequence). CDR3 length: 13 amino acids. Primers used in a second PCR of about 6 to 11 cycles were a sample-barcoded 5' primer and a J-beta primer mix. Every single cDNA molecule received a tag from a template-switch adaptor with 12 random nucleotides. TCRdb used MiXCR to reprocess the 5' RACE reads, holding one entry per CDR3 protein. The data hold roughly 1.6 million distinct CDR3 sequences, with about 31% observed a single time. Concerning this clonotype: The antigen is not known.

Findings of the study overall: Long-lived donors had more naive CD4+ cells and higher diversity than aged donors.

This TCR derives from a woman aged 25 to 39 in good health. The material sequenced was blood. The genes are TRBV27 and TRBJ2-1; D might be TRBD2 (5 bases). The CDR3 spells CASSFAGATEQFF. CDR3 coding DNA: TGTGCCAGCAGTTTCGCGGGTGCGACTGAGCAGTTCTTC.